Listed here are 30 T cell receptor beta chains from one sample, sequenced in a study of T-cell reconstitution after alpha-beta-depleted transplantation in children. For TCRbeta, the library was prepared with unique molecular identifiers. TCRdb reanalysed the PCR reads using MiXCR and keeps one entry per CDR3 protein. Of roughly 220,000 distinct CDR3 sequences listed, approximately 8.4% are singletons. The sequences come from PBMCs, mostly from graft donor cells, collected 360 days after TCRalphabeta/CD19-depleted stem cell transplant. The origin of the receptors is a male patient aged 2-9 years who had a stem cell transplant for acute myeloid leukemia, so the T cells may come from the graft donor.

Concerning this clonotype: One end of the junction does not line up with germline, which may come from a read error. The genes are TRBV29-1 and TRBJ2-5; TRBD1 matches at 9 bases. The length of the CDR3 is 19 residues. The germline V gene encodes CDR1 SQVTM and CDR2 ANQGSEA. The CDR3 spells CSVEVVRDRVRVKQETRYF. Here the CDR3 DNA reads TGCAGCGTTGAAGTGGTTCGGGACAGGGTCAGGGTGAAGCAAGAGACCCGGTACTTC.

At least ten counts were recorded for this clonotype. V is TRBV5-1 and J is TRBJ2-1; D ambiguous. Germline lookup yields CDR1 SGHRS and CDR2 YFSETQ. This CDR3 is built from 16 residues. V lost 2 bases and J 0 bases, leaving 12 bases between the germline ends. CDR3: CASSFRSDSSYNEQFF. The CDR3, as DNA: TGCGCCAGCAGCTTCAGGAGTGATAGCTCCTACAATGAGCAGTTCTTC.

This clonotype was counted a few times. This chain links TRBV10-3 with TRBJ2-5; D tentatively fits TRBD1 or TRBD2 (5 bases each). The CDR3 totals 12 residues. Germline-derived CDR1 and CDR2 are ENHRY and SYGVKD. Trimming took 8 bases from V and 5 from J, leaving 12 bases between them. CDR3 nucleotides: TGTGCCATCGGGGGAACACGGGAGACCCAGTACTTC. It codes for CAIGGTRETQYF.

The V gene is TRBV28, the J gene TRBJ2-7; 9 bases are a match to TRBD1. The CDR3 loop spans 14 amino acids. Germline values: CDR1 MDHEN, CDR2 SYDVKM. The trim removed 6 bases at V and 0 bases at J, leaving 3 bases unmatched. The CDR3 DNA follows: TGTGCCAGCAGGGGACAGGGAGGCTCCTACGAGCAGTACTTC. It codes for CASRGQGGSYEQYF.

This clonotype was counted at least ten times. The chain couples TRBV12-3 or TRBV12-4 to TRBJ2-1; possible D gene TRBD2, 6 bases. The CDR3 length is 12 residues. The V and J ends lost 6 bases and 9 bases respectively, with 12 bases between them. The CDR3 sequence is CASRPDYAEQFF. The CDR3 DNA is TGTGCCAGCAGGCCGGACTACGCTGAGCAGTTCTTC.

At least ten counts were recorded for this clonotype. V and J are TRBV20-1 and TRBJ2-7, with TRBD2 matching 8 bases. Germline lookup yields CDR1 DFQATT and CDR2 SNEGSKA (reference sequence). V was pared by 4 bases and J by 2 bases, with 4 bases of the junction left unmatched. The CDR3 spans 13 residues. The CDR3 bases are TGCAGTGCTACGGGAGGGGGGACCTACGAGCAGTACGTC. Translating it yields CSATGGGTYEQYV.

This clonotype was picked up one time. The chain employs TRBV30 and TRBJ2-1, with D possibly called TRBD1 or TRBD2 (5 bases each). This CDR3 comprises 13 residues. Trimming stripped 1 base from V and 7 bases from J, with 11 bases between. Germline CDR1 is GTSNPN and CDR2 is SVGIG (reference sequence). The CDR3 loop is CAWSGGSGNEQFF. The CDR3 bases are TGTGCCTGGAGTGGGGGGTCCGGGAATGAGCAGTTCTTC. Drawing the rest from reference TRBV30 and TRBJ2-1, the complete variable domain is SQTIHQWPATLVQPVGSPLSLECTVEGTSNPNLYWYRQAAGRGLQLLFYSVGIGQISSEVPQNLSASRPQDRQFILSSKKLLLSDSGFYLCAWSGGSGNEQFFGPGTRLTVL.

This clonotype has at least ten counts. The chain combines TRBV2 with TRBJ1-1; TRBD1 might be the D (5 bases). V was pared by 2 bases and J by 2 bases, with 12 bases between. CDR1 is SNHLY and CDR2 is FYNNEI in the germline V gene. The CDR3 contains 15 residues. CDR3 amino acids: CASSEKGEQNTEAFF. The CDR3 DNA reads TGTGCCAGCAGTGAAAAAGGGGAGCAAAACACTGAAGCTTTCTTT.

This sequence joins TRBV6-1 and TRBJ2-6, with 7 nucleotides matching TRBD2. Germline lookup yields CDR1 MNHNS and CDR2 SASEGT. Trimming removed 10 bases from V and 4 bases from J; junction bases left unmatched: 10. The CDR3 loop spans 15 amino acids. CDR3 residues: CATTGEGSGANVLTF. The CDR3 DNA follows: TGTGCCACCACCGGGGAGGGATCAGGGGCCAACGTCCTGACTTTC.

This clonotype was seen at least ten times. V gene TRBV10-3 combines with J gene TRBJ2-1, with D unresolved. Trimming stripped 1 base from V and 16 bases from J, with 17 bases between. Looked up from germline, CDR1 is ENHRY and CDR2 is SYGVKD. The CDR3 length is 13 residues. CDR3: CAISEYETAVRFF. CDR3 DNA: TGTGCCATCAGTGAGTACGAGACTGCAGTCCGCTTCTTC.

This clonotype appeared many times. This chain connects TRBV20-1 to TRBJ2-7, with D possibly TRBD2 on 5 matching bases. Germline CDR1 reads DFQATT; CDR2 reads SNEGSKA (reference sequence). The CDR3 is 13 residues long. V lost 3 bases and J 1 base, leaving 10 bases between the germline ends. DNA of the CDR3: TGCAGTGCTAGGATCGGGGAGTCCTACGAGCAGTACTTC. The encoded protein is CSARIGESYEQYF.

At least ten counts were recorded for this clonotype. V usage is TRBV28 and J usage is TRBJ2-7; 8 nucleotides match TRBD1. From germline, CDR1 is MDHEN and CDR2 SYDVKM. The CDR3 runs 19 residues. The J segment lost 4 bases and the V segment lost 6 bases, leaving 23 bases of the junction unmatched. CDR3 sequence reads: CASSLSQGAPILPLYEQYF. CDR3 bases: TGTGCCAGCAGCCTTTCCCAGGGGGCCCCGATCCTGCCCCTATACGAGCAGTACTTC.

Ten or more counts support this clonotype. The chain employs TRBV5-1 and TRBJ1-1; 7 bases agree with TRBD1. Trimming removed 0 bases from V and 2 bases from J; junction bases left unmatched: 1. Per the germline V gene, CDR1 is SGHRS and CDR2 is YFSETQ. The CDR3 is 14 amino acids. CDR3 nucleotide sequence: TGCGCCAGCAGCTTGGACAGGGGAAACACTGAAGCTTTCTTT. Residues: CASSLDRGNTEAFF.

This clonotype has a count of ten or more. This chain connects TRBV10-3 to TRBJ2-5; the D call may be TRBD1 or TRBD2 (6 bases each). The germline V and J ends were trimmed by 5 bases and 5 bases, with 18 bases remaining between them. CDR3 length equals 15 residues. The germline V gene encodes CDR1 ENHRY and CDR2 SYGVKD. CDR3 in amino acids: CAISSPPGARETQYF. The CDR3 DNA reads TGTGCCATCAGTTCCCCTCCGGGGGCTCGGGAGACCCAGTACTTC.

The table lists this clonotype with many counts. The chain's CDR3 is CASSHGLAPQTQYF. In nucleotides, the CDR3 is TGTGCCAGCAGTCACGGACTAGCCCCCCAGACCCAGTACTTC. The V call is TRBV12-3 or TRBV12-4, the J call TRBJ2-5; the match to TRBD2 covers 8 bases. The length of the CDR3 is 14 residues. With 5 bases clipped from V and 6 bases from J, the junction kept 8 bases outside the gene matches.

Concerning this clonotype itself: One end of the junction does not line up with germline, which may come from a read error. The chain joins TRBV11-2 to TRBJ1-1; D is unresolved. CDR3 length equals 13 residues. CDR1 and CDR2 (germline): SGHAT, FQNNGV. The DNA of the CDR3 is TGTGCCAGCAACCGGGCTTTGGTCACTGAACCTTTCTTT. This translates into CASNRALVTEPFF.

This clonotype has more than one count but fewer than ten. The J gene is TRBJ1-1, the V gene TRBV12-3 or TRBV12-4; TRBD1 agrees at 10 bases. The trim removed 3 bases at V and 2 bases at J, leaving 3 bases unmatched. This CDR3 is built from 15 residues. The CDR3 coding sequence is TGTGCCAGCAGTTTTGGGGACAGGGGTAACACTGAAGCTTTCTTT. Translating gives CASSFGDRGNTEAFF.

This clonotype was detected a few times. The chain recombines TRBV20-1 with TRBJ1-1; D not certain. The germline CDR1 and CDR2 sequences are DFQATT and SNEGSKA (reference sequence). The V end lost 0 bases, the J end lost 5 bases, and 13 bases lay between the germline ends. The CDR3 covers 14 residues. CDR3 sequence (DNA): TGCAGTGCTAGAGATTGGCCAAGTGGGACTGAAGCTTTCTTT. Protein product: CSARDWPSGTEAFF.

The V call is TRBV5-6, the J call TRBJ2-5; no reliable D call. Trimming took off 0 bases at V and 5 bases at J, with 14 bases between the two ends. CDR1 and CDR2 from the germline V gene are SGHDT and YYEEEE. CDR3 length: 15 residues. The chain's CDR3 is CASSLGTHPAETQYF. The CDR3 DNA is TGTGCCAGCAGCTTGGGGACCCATCCGGCGGAGACCCAGTACTTC.

The chain has TRBV5-6 and TRBJ2-1; D is perhaps TRBD2 (6 bases). V was clipped by 4 bases and J by 7 bases, with 18 bases between them. The CDR3 is made up of 15 amino acids. Looked up from germline, CDR1 is SGHDT and CDR2 is YYEEEE. The CDR3 here is CASSHAGTARNEQFF. CDR3 DNA: TGTGCCAGCAGCCATGCCGGGACTGCCAGGAATGAGCAGTTCTTC.

The table lists this clonotype with many counts. This chain links TRBV19 with TRBJ2-1; 8 bases are shared with TRBD2. The CDR3 is 14 amino acids. Germline V gene lookup returns CDR1 LNHDA and CDR2 SQIVND (reference sequence). V lost 7 bases, J lost 5 bases, and 7 bases stayed unmatched. In DNA form, the CDR3 reads TGTGCCAGTAAATCAAGCGGGGGAGACAATGAGCAGTTCTTC. Protein sequence: CASKSSGGDNEQFF.

This clonotype was observed a handful of times. CDR3 DNA: TGCGCCAGCAGCTGGGACAGGGGCGCCGAAGCTTTCTTT. Translated: CASSWDRGAEAFF. The V call is TRBV5-1, the J call TRBJ1-1; 10 bases are shared with TRBD1. The V gene end was trimmed by 3 bases and the J gene end by 8 bases; junction bases not matched to a gene: 4. The CDR3 spans 13 residues. Per germline, CDR1 SGHRS and CDR2 YFSETQ.

This clonotype came up a few times. The chain recombines TRBV20-1 with TRBJ2-5; D may be TRBD1 or TRBD2 (5 bases each). CDR3 length equals 15 residues. V lost 3 bases and J lost 2, with 16 bases in between. The germline V gene has CDR1 DFQATT and CDR2 SNEGSKA (reference sequence). The CDR3 nucleotides read TGCAGTGCTAGTACTCAGGGAGACGGGCAAGAGACCCAGTACTTC. Its protein product is CSASTQGDGQETQYF.

This clonotype has more than one count but fewer than ten. The genes are TRBV20-1 and TRBJ2-5, with TRBD2 matching 10 bases. The germline V gene has CDR1 DFQATT and CDR2 SNEGSKA (reference sequence). V dropped 7 bases and J dropped 4; count of bases not matched to a gene: 12. The CDR3 loop spans 15 amino acids. CDR3 bases: TGCAGTGTCTTTAGCGGGAGGATGGGGCTAGAGACCCAGTACTTC. This encodes CSVFSGRMGLETQYF.

The rearrangement links TRBV7-2 to TRBJ2-1; TRBD2 agrees at 10 bases. The CDR3 contains 14 residues. Germline CDR1 is SGHTA and CDR2 is FQGNSA. V trimming: 7 bases; J trimming: 9 bases; junction bases outside the gene matches: 9. The CDR3 loop reads CASTPSGRLSEQFF. CDR3 DNA sequence: TGTGCCAGCACCCCTAGCGGGAGATTGAGTGAGCAGTTCTTC.

The chain joins TRBV15 to TRBJ2-6, with a possible D match to TRBD2 (6 bases). The CDR3 runs to 16 residues. The germline gives CDR1 LNHNV, CDR2 YYDKDF (reference sequence). Trimming removed 3 bases at V and 1 base at J, with 10 bases between. CDR3 in DNA: TGTGCCACCAGCAGGGGGGGTAGGTCTGGGGCCAACGTCCTGACTTTC. Translating it yields CATSRGGRSGANVLTF.

In this sample, this clonotype turned up a few times. The chain has TRBV5-1 and TRBJ2-5; D ambiguous. V was cut by 2 bases and J by 4 bases, with 12 bases left in between. Germline CDR1 reads SGHRS; CDR2 reads YFSETQ. This CDR3 is built from 14 residues. For the CDR3, the DNA is TGCGCCAGCAGCTTTGAGCCACACGGAGAGACCCAGTACTTC. Encoded protein: CASSFEPHGETQYF.

The table lists this clonotype with a few counts. The germline gene is not matched at one end of the junction; a read error may be the cause. The J gene is TRBJ2-7, the V gene TRBV4-2, with a tentative D call TRBD2 (6 bases). The CDR3 spans 15 residues. Germline assignment: CDR1 LGHNA and CDR2 YNFKEQ. In DNA form, the CDR3 reads TGTGCCAGCACCCAAGGGGACTCGGGCTCCTACGAGCAGTACTTC. It is translated as CASTQGDSGSYEQYF.

Ten or more counts support this clonotype. This chain joins TRBV5-1 and TRBJ2-7, with D tentatively TRBD1 (5 bases). V was shortened by 0 bases and J by 5 bases, with 12 bases between the two germline ends. Looked up from germline, CDR1 is SGHRS and CDR2 is YFSETQ. The CDR3 length is 14 residues. This chain's CDR3 is CASSLGLLGDEQYF. For the CDR3, the DNA is TGCGCCAGCAGCTTGGGACTCCTAGGGGACGAGCAGTACTTC.

V is TRBV4-1 and J is TRBJ2-5; D uncertain. The germline V gene has CDR1 MGHRA and CDR2 YSYEKL. This CDR3 has 14 residues. The V and J ends lost 1 base and 5 bases respectively, with 11 bases between them. CDR3 coding DNA: TGCGCCAGCAGCCAAGGGGTGCTATCGGAGACCCAGTACTTC. Translating it yields CASSQGVLSETQYF.